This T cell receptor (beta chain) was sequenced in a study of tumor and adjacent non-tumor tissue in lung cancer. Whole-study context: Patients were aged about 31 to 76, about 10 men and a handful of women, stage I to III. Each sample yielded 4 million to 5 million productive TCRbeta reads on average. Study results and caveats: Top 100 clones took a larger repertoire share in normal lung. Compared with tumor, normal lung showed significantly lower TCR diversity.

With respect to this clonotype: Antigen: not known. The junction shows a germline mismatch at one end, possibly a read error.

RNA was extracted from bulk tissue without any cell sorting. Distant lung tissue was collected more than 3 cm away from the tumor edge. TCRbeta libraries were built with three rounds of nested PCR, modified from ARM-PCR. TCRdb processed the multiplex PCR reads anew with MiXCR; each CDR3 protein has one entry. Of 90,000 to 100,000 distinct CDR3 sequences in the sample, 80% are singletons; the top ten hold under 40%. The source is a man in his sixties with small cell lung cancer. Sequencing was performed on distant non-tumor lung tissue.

The CDR3 spells CTSGLTPLATGELFF. CDR3 DNA sequence: TGTACCAGCGGCTTAACCCCCCTGGCCACAGGGGAGCTGTTTTTT. V and J are TRBV11-2 and TRBJ2-2; a weak D match, TRBD2 (5 bases). The germline V gene has CDR1 SGHAT and CDR2 FQNNGV. This CDR3 comprises 15 residues.